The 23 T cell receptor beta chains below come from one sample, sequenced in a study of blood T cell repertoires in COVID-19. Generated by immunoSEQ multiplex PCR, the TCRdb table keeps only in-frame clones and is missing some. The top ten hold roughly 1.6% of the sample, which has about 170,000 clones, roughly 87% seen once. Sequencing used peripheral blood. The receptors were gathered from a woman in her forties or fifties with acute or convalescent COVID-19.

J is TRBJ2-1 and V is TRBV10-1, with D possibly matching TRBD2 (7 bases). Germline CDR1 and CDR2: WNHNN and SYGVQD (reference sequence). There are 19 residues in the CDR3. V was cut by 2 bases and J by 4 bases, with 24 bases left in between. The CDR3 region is CASSERVSQGGRGYNEQFF. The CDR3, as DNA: TGCGCCAGCAGTGAGCGGGTCTCCCAAGGGGGGAGGGGGTACAATGAGCAGTTCTTC.

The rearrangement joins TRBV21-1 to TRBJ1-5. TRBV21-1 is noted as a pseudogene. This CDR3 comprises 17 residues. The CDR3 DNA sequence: TGTGCCACCTCTCCCCGGAGGTCCCCCGCTGGGAATCAGCCCCAGCATTTT. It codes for CATSPRRSPAGNQPQHF.

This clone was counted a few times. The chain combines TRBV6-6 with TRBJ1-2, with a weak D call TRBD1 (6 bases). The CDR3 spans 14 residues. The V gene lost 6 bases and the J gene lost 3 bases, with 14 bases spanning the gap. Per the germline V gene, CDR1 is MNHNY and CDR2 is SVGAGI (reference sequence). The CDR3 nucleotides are TGTGCCAGCAGGCCGGGACATTCCGACTATGGCTACACCTTC. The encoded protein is CASRPGHSDYGYTF.

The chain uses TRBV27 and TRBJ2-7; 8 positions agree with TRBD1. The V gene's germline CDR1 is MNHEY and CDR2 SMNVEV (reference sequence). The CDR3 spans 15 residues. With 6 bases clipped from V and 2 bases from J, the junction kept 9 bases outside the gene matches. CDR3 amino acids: CASRSIYRGTYEQYF. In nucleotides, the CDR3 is TGTGCCAGCAGGAGTATCTACAGGGGGACCTACGAGCAGTACTTC.

CDR3 bases: TGTGCCAGCAGCAAAGAGGGAGGGCATATGGGGACAGATACGCAGTATTTT. Translated: CASSKEGGHMGTDTQYF. The rearrangement joins TRBV21-1 to TRBJ2-3; the table's D call TRBD2 went unverified against the DNA. TRBV21-1 is designated a pseudogene. This CDR3 comprises 17 residues.

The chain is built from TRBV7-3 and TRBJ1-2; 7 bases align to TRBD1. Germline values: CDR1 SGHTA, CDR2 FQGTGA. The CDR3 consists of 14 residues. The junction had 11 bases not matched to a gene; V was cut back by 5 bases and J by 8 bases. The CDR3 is CASSATGTAAGYTF. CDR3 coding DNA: TGTGCCAGCAGCGCGACCGGGACAGCGGCGGGCTACACCTTC.

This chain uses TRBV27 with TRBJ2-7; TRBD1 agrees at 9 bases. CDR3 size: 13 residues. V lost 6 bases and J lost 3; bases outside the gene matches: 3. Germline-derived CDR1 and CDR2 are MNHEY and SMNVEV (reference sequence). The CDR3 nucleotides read TGTGCCAGCAGCCTGACAGGGGGCTACGAGCAGTACTTC. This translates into CASSLTGGYEQYF.

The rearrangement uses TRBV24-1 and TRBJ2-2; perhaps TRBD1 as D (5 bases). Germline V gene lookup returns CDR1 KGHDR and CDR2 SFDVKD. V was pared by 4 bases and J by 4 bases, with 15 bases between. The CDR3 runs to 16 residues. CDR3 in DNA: TGTGCCACCAGTGACCGGACCCCTAGGGGCACCGGGGAGCTGTTTTTT. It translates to CATSDRTPRGTGELFF.

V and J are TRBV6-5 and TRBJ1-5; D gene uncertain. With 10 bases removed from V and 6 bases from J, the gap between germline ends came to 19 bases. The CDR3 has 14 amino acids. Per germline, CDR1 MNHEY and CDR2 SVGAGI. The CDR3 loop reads CATHRIGVGQPQHF. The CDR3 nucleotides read TGTGCCACTCACCGGATCGGGGTCGGTCAGCCCCAGCATTTT.

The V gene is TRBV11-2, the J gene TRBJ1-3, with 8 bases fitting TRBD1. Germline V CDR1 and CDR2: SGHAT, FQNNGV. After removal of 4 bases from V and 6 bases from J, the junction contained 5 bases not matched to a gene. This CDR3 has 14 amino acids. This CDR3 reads CASSSGQEENTIYF. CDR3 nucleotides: TGTGCCAGCAGCTCGGGACAGGAGGAAAACACCATATATTTT.

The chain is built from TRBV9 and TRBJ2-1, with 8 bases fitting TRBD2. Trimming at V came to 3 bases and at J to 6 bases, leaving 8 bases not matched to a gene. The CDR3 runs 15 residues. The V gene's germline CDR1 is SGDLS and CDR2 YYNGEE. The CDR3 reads CASSDAGGRSNEQFF. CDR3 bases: TGTGCCAGCAGCGACGCGGGGGGACGATCCAATGAGCAGTTCTTC.

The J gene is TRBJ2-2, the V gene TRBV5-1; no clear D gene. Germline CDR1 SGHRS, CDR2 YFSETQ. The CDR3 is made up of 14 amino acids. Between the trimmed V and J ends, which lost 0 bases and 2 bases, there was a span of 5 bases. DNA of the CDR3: TGCGCCAGCAGCTTGGGAGTAAACACCGGGGAGCTGTTTTTT. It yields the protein CASSLGVNTGELFF.

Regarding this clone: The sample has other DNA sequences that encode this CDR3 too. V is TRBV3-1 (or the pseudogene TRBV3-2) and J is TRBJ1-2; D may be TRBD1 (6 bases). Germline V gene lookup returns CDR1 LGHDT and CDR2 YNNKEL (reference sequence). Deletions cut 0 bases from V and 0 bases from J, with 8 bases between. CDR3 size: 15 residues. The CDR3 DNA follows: TGTGCCAGCAGCCAAGAAGGGGGGGCTAACTATGGCTACACCTTC. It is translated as CASSQEGGANYGYTF.

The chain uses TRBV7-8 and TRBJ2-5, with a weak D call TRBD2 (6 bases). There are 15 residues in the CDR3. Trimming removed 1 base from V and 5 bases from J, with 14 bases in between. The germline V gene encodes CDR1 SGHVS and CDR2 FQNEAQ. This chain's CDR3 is CASSLVWRDGETQYF. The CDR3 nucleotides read TGTGCCAGCAGCTTAGTATGGCGGGATGGGGAGACCCAGTACTTC.

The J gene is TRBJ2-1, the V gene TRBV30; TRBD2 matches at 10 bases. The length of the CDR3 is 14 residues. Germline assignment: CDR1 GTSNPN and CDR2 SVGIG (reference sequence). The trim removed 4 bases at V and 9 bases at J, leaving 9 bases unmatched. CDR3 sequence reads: CAWIGQRGGGEQFF. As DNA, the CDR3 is TGTGCCTGGATTGGCCAGCGGGGGGGCGGTGAGCAGTTCTTC.

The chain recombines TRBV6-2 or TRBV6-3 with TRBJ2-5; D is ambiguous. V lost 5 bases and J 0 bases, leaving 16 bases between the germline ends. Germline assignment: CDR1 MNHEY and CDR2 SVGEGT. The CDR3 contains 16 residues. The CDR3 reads CASSSRQDLYQETQYF. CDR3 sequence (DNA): TGTGCCAGCAGTAGCCGCCAAGACTTGTACCAAGAGACCCAGTACTTC.

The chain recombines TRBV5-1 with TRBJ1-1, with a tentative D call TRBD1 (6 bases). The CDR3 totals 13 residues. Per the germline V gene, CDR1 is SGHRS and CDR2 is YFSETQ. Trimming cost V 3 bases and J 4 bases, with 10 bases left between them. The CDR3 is CASSYYRATEAFF. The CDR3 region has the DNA TGCGCCAGCAGCTACTACAGGGCCACTGAAGCTTTCTTT.

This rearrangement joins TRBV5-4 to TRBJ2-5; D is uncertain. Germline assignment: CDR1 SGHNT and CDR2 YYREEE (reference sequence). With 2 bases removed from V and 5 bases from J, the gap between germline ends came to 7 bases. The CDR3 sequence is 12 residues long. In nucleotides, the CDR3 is TGTGCCAGCAGCTTAGGCAGGGAGACCCAGTACTTC. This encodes CASSLGRETQYF.

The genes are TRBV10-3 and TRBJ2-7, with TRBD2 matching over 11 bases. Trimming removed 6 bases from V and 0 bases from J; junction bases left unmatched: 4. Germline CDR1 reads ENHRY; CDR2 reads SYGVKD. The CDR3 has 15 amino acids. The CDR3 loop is CAISKLAGVSYEQYF. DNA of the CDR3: TGTGCCATCAGCAAACTAGCGGGGGTCTCCTACGAGCAGTACTTC.

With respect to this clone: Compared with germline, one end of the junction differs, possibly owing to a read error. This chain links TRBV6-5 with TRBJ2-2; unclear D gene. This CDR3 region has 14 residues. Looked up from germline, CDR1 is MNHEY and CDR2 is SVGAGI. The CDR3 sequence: CATSYPTPTGELFF. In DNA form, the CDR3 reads TGTGCCACCAGTTACCCGACACCCACCGGGGAGCTGTTTTTT.

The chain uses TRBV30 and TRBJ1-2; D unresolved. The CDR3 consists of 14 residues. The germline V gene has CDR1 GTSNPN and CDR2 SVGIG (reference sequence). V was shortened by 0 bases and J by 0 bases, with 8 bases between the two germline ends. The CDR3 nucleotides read TGTGCCTGGAGTGTACAGAGGGCTAACTATGGCTACACCTTC. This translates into CAWSVQRANYGYTF.

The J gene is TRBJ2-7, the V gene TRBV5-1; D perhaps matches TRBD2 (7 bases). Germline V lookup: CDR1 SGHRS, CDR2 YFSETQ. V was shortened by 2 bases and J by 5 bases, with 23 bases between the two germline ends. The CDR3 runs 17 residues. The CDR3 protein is CASSFGQYGGSDNEQYF. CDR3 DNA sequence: TGCGCCAGCAGCTTCGGACAGTACGGCGGGAGCGACAACGAGCAGTACTTC.

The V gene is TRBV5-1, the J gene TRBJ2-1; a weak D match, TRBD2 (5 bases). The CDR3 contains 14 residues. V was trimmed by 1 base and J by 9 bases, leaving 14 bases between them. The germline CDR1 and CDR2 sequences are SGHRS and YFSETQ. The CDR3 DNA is TGCGCCAGCAGCTTGAGAGTCGGAGGCGGTGAGCAGTTCTTC. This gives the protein CASSLRVGGGEQFF.